This TCR beta chain was profiled in a study of cytomegalovirus exposure and HLA in healthy donors. PCR employed 60 Vbeta and 13 Jbeta primers. The data were produced by immunoSEQ multiplex PCR, yet TCRdb's version contains in-frame clones alone and is incomplete. The sample holds 130,000 or so clones. Germline V gives CDR1 SNHLY, CDR2 FYNNEI. The CDR3 has 15 amino acids. Trimming left V 0 bases short and J 7 bases short, with 15 bases between. The V gene is TRBV2, the J gene TRBJ1-2; the D gene is possibly TRBD1 (6 bases). The clonotype was recovered from a woman aged 55-70 years in good health and CMV-seronegative. Sequencing was done on a sample of PBMCs. The CDR3 DNA is TGTGCCAGCAGTGAAGCGCAGTTGGGGGCACCTGGCTACACCTTC. Translated, it gives CASSEAQLGAPGYTF.